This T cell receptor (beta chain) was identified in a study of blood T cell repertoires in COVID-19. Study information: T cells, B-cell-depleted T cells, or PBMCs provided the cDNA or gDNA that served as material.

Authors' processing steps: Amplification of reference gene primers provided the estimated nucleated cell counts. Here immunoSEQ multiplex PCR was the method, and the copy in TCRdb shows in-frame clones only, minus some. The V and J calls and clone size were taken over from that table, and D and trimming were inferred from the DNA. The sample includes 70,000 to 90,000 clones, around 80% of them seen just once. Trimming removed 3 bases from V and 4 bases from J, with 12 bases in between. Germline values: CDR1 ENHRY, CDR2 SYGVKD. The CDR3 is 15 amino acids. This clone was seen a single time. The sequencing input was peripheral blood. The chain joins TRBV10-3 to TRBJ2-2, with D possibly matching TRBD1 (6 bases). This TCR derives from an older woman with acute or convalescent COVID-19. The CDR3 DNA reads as TGTGCCATCAGTGATGTACAGGGTGGCACCGGGGAGCTGTTTTTT. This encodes CAISDVQGGTGELFF.